This T cell receptor beta chain came from a study of shared clonotypes between healthy human individuals. Overall study context: The composition of the donors was a couple of women and a few men aged 18 to 49.

This CDR3 spans 15 amino acids. Germline loops: CDR1 SGHDT, CDR2 YYEEEE. Unmatched junction bases numbered 4, after V lost 0 bases and J lost 4 bases. Naive CD8 cells were CD45RO-negative, positively selected for CCR7, excluding terminally differentiated effector memory CD45RA+ cells. Donors comprised healthy HIV-negative adults lacking recent acute infections or vaccinations. As regards this clone: What it recognizes is unknown.

Study outcomes and limitations: Between a handful of donors, naive CD4 clonotypes were shared at a level of around 5.1%. In contrast to clonotypes shared by all four donors, non-shared clonotypes had lower generation probabilities.

Assay used: immunoSEQ multiplex PCR; TCRdb lists only in-frame clones, some missing. The sample carries about 2,200,000 clones, 85% to 95% recorded once. Sequenced: naive CD8+ T cells from PBMCs. The sequence was collected from a man younger than 35 in good health. Some clones in this sample may be carry-over from other donors' samples. This chain links TRBV5-6 with TRBJ1-5; 7 bases map to TRBD1. The CDR3 loop is CASSLEGQENQPQHF. The CDR3 DNA follows: TGTGCCAGCAGCTTGGAAGGACAGGAGAATCAGCCCCAGCATTTT.